Listed here are 28 T cell receptor beta chains from one sample, sequenced in a study of blood T cell repertoires in COVID-19 (dated by TCRdb to 2018 to 2021). The library was made by the immunoSEQ multiplex PCR assay. Drawn from immuneACCESS, this table holds only the in-frame rearrangements with V and J called that TCRdb kept. Clones are partly lost; checked studies trace under half to an unresolved V gene and leave the rest unexplained. The sample table contains about 150,000 clones; only one count was recorded for approximately 90% of them. The ten largest clones capture around 1.6% of the sample. Sequencing was carried out using peripheral blood. All receptors derive from a human donor in a cohort sampled during active COVID-19.

This clone showed up just a few times. The chain uses TRBV6-5 and TRBJ1-5; TRBD1 matches 8 bases. The germline gives CDR1 MNHEY, CDR2 SVGAGI. The CDR3 covers 15 residues. J gave up 0 bases and V 6 bases, and 4 bases lay outside the gene matches. CDR3 bases: TGTGCCAGCAGGGGGACAGGCTATAGCAATCAGCCCCAGCATTTT. It encodes CASRGTGYSNQPQHF.

The J gene is TRBJ1-1, the V gene TRBV7-6, with TRBD1 as a possible D gene (6 bases). The V end was cut by 2 bases, the J end by 6 bases, with 19 bases between. CDR3 size: 16 residues. CDR1 is SGHVS and CDR2 is FNYEAQ in the germline V gene. CDR3 in amino acids: CASSLRGGGQYPEAFF. CDR3 sequence (DNA): TGTGCCAGCAGCTTACGTGGTGGGGGACAATACCCTGAAGCTTTCTTT.

This CDR3 reads CASSLAGWETQYF. CDR3 nucleotide sequence: TGTGCCAGCAGCTTAGCCGGGTGGGAGACCCAGTACTTC. The chain employs TRBV11-2 and TRBJ2-5; D is unresolved. The CDR3 sequence is 13 residues long. Germline values: CDR1 SGHAT, CDR2 FQNNGV. Deletions cut 1 base from V and 5 bases from J, with 8 bases between.

The chain joins TRBV6-5 to TRBJ2-5; D ambiguous. V shed 6 bases and J shed 2 bases, with 16 bases lying between them. The CDR3 extends over 15 amino acids. CDR1 is MNHEY and CDR2 is SVGAGI in the germline V gene. DNA of the CDR3: TGTGCCAGCAGACAGAACCCGATTGCTCAAGAGACCCAGTACTTC. Protein sequence: CASRQNPIAQETQYF.

The chain uses TRBV5-1 and TRBJ2-3; D gene uncertain. This CDR3 spans 14 amino acids. V dropped 1 base and J dropped 2 bases, with 8 bases sitting between them. Germline V gives CDR1 SGHRS, CDR2 YFSETQ. CDR3: CASSLNSYTDTQYF. CDR3 coding DNA: TGCGCCAGCAGCTTGAACTCCTACACAGATACGCAGTATTTT.

J is TRBJ2-2 and V is TRBV5-1, with D perhaps matching TRBD2 (6 bases). This CDR3 is 14 amino acids long. The V and J ends lost 4 bases and 4 bases respectively, with 11 bases between them. Per the germline V gene, CDR1 is SGHRS and CDR2 is YFSETQ. The CDR3 nucleotides read TGCGCCAGCAGCCCCGGGGGTTTCACCGGGGAGCTGTTTTTT. Its protein is CASSPGGFTGELFF.

The chain uses TRBV27 and TRBJ2-7; 7 bases fit TRBD1. CDR3 length: 14 amino acids. The germline V gene has CDR1 MNHEY and CDR2 SMNVEV (reference sequence). The V gene end was trimmed by 4 bases and the J gene end by 6 bases; junction bases not matched to a gene: 9. CDR3 sequence reads: CASSSPPAGGEQYF. The CDR3, as DNA: TGTGCCAGCAGTTCCCCCCCAGCAGGGGGCGAGCAGTACTTC.

This chain's CDR3 is CASSPTSGGAYEQYF. The CDR3 bases are TGTGCCAGCAGCCCGACTAGCGGGGGGGCGTACGAGCAGTACTTC. This rearrangement joins TRBV7-2 to TRBJ2-7; TRBD2 matches at 14 bases. The germline V gene has CDR1 SGHTA and CDR2 FQGNSA. The CDR3 loop spans 15 amino acids. The ends lost 5 bases at V and 4 bases at J; junction bases unmatched: 4.

V and J are TRBV4-3 and TRBJ1-4; weak D call: TRBD1 (5 bases). The CDR3 runs 15 residues. The ends were cut back, 0 bases at V and 4 bases at J, with 9 bases in the middle. Per the germline V gene, CDR1 is LGHNA and CDR2 is YSLEER. As DNA, the CDR3 is TGCGCCAGCAGCCAAGATGGGCAGGGTAATGAAAAACTGTTTTTT. Translating gives CASSQDGQGNEKLFF.

This clone was found once. The rearrangement uses TRBV11-1 and TRBJ1-2, with D tentatively TRBD1 (5 bases). V lost 3 bases, J lost 4 bases, and 12 bases lay in between. Germline CDR1 SGHAT, CDR2 FQDESV (reference sequence). The CDR3 is made up of 14 amino acids. This chain's CDR3 is CASSLRQTIYGYTF. The CDR3 nucleotides read TGTGCCAGCAGCTTGAGACAGACGATCTATGGCTACACCTTC.

The gene calls are TRBV15 and TRBJ1-1; no clear D. Trimming left V 1 base short and J 0 bases short, with 3 bases between. There are 13 residues in the CDR3. Per germline, CDR1 LNHNV and CDR2 YYDKDF (reference sequence). Here the CDR3 reads CATSRVMNTEAFF. The DNA for the CDR3 is TGTGCCACCAGCAGAGTCATGAACACTGAAGCTTTCTTT.

V is TRBV12-5 and J is TRBJ1-2, with D possibly TRBD1 on 5 matching bases. The CDR3 sequence is 15 residues long. V lost 7 bases and J lost 10, with 25 bases in between. Germline V gene lookup returns CDR1 LGHNT and CDR2 FRNRAP. The DNA of the CDR3 is TGTGCTAGTGCCCTCCCTTTGGCAGGGCCCTCGGACTACACCTTC. This encodes CASALPLAGPSDYTF.

The chain has TRBV5-3 and TRBJ2-7, with 10 bases identical to TRBD1. TRBV5-3 is placed among ORFs of uncertain function. The ends lost 3 bases at V and 5 bases at J; junction bases unmatched: 8. The CDR3 runs 15 residues. CDR3 DNA sequence: TGTGCCAGAAGCTCGAGGGACAGGGGAAAAGACGAGCAGTACTTC. Its translation is CARSSRDRGKDEQYF.

J is TRBJ1-4 and V is TRBV16, with 8 bases aligning to TRBD1. There are 15 residues in the CDR3. Trimming took 5 bases from V and 6 from J; bases not matched to a gene: 8. Germline lookup yields CDR1 KGHSY and CDR2 FQNENV. Here the CDR3 DNA reads TGTGCCAGCAGCACTGGGACAGGCAGGGATGAAAAACTGTTTTTT. This translates into CASSTGTGRDEKLFF.

In its sample, this clone was seen once. The chain has TRBV7-8 and TRBJ2-1; possible D gene TRBD2, 7 bases. Between the trimmed V and J ends, which lost 5 bases and 4 bases, there was a span of 21 bases. Germline V gene sequence: CDR1 SGHVS, CDR2 FQNEAQ. The CDR3 runs 17 residues. CDR3 nucleotide sequence: TGTGCCAGCAGCCCATACAGAGGGGGGGGCGCTTACAATGAGCAGTTCTTC. Translating it yields CASSPYRGGGAYNEQFF.

The chain carries TRBV5-1 and TRBJ2-2, with TRBD2 identical over 12 bases. The CDR3 consists of 16 residues. Per the germline V gene, CDR1 is SGHRS and CDR2 is YFSETQ. V lost 0 bases to trimming and J lost 5 bases; unmatched junction nucleotides: 2. CDR3 amino acids: CASSLGLAGVTGELFF. The CDR3 DNA is TGCGCCAGCAGCTTGGGACTAGCGGGGGTGACCGGGGAGCTGTTTTTT.

This chain uses TRBV5-1 with TRBJ1-6, with TRBD1 as a possible D gene (6 bases). CDR1 SGHRS and CDR2 YFSETQ come from the germline V gene. Trimming took off 0 bases at V and 9 bases at J, with 13 bases between the two ends. This CDR3 spans 15 amino acids. The CDR3 sequence is CASSLDRELGSPLHF. The CDR3 DNA is TGCGCCAGCAGCTTGGACAGGGAGCTTGGTTCACCCCTCCACTTT.

The V gene is TRBV5-6, the J gene TRBJ2-5, with 9 nucleotides matching TRBD2. From germline, CDR1 is SGHDT and CDR2 YYEEEE. J gave up 5 bases and V 1 base, and 12 bases lay outside the gene matches. The length of the CDR3 is 17 residues. DNA of the CDR3: TGTGCCAGCAGCTTGTTGCCGAGCGGGGGGTTAGGGGAGACCCAGTACTTC. Protein: CASSLLPSGGLGETQYF.

This clone turned up a few times. The chain employs TRBV18 and TRBJ2-5; maybe TRBD1 (5 bases). This CDR3 comprises 14 residues. Trimming took off 4 bases at V and 2 bases at J, with 11 bases between the two ends. CDR1 KGHSH and CDR2 LQKENI come from the germline V gene. CDR3 loop: CASSRFQGQETQYF. CDR3 DNA: TGTGCCAGCTCACGGTTCCAGGGTCAAGAGACCCAGTACTTC.

V gene TRBV10-3 combines with J gene TRBJ1-5, with TRBD1 matching over 11 bases. Looked up from germline, CDR1 is ENHRY and CDR2 is SYGVKD. The junction had 10 bases not matched to a gene; V was cut back by 0 bases and J by 6 bases. This CDR3 spans 18 amino acids. CDR3 amino acids: CAISESTPGQGAIQPQHF. The CDR3 DNA follows: TGTGCCATCAGTGAGTCGACTCCCGGACAGGGGGCGATTCAGCCCCAGCATTTT.

Here the CDR3 reads CASASSGNTIYF. In nucleotides, the CDR3 is TGTGCCAGCGCGTCCTCTGGAAACACCATATATTTT. The rearrangement uses TRBV6-5 and TRBJ1-3; D remains unclear. Germline V lookup: CDR1 MNHEY, CDR2 SVGAGI. V lost 8 bases, J lost 0 bases, and 5 bases lay in between. The CDR3 is made up of 12 amino acids.

V and J are TRBV4-2 and TRBJ2-3; TRBD2 matches 11 bases. From germline, CDR1 is LGHNA and CDR2 YNFKEQ. The CDR3 has 16 residues. V lost 2 bases and J lost 5; bases outside the gene matches: 6. Written as DNA, the CDR3 is TGTGCCAGCAGCCAACTAGCGGGGGGCCCCTTAGATACGCAGTATTTT. Protein product: CASSQLAGGPLDTQYF.

The gene calls are TRBV9 and TRBJ1-3, with D possibly TRBD1 on 5 matching bases. Germline V gene sequence: CDR1 SGDLS, CDR2 YYNGEE. There are 15 residues in the CDR3. V lost 3 bases and J 0 bases, leaving 10 bases between the germline ends. This CDR3 is CASSAEGISGNTIYF. CDR3 nucleotide sequence: TGTGCCAGCAGCGCGGAGGGGATCTCTGGAAACACCATATATTTT.

This chain connects TRBV2 to TRBJ1-2; no reliable D call. Trimming took 2 bases from V and 5 from J, leaving 6 bases between them. This CDR3 has 12 residues. Germline V gene lookup returns CDR1 SNHLY and CDR2 FYNNEI. In nucleotides, the CDR3 is TGTGCCAGCAGTGAATCCCATTATGGCTACACCTTC. Amino acids: CASSESHYGYTF.

The chain employs TRBV7-9 and TRBJ2-7; 8 bases match TRBD1. This CDR3 is built from 17 residues. Germline V CDR1 and CDR2: SEHNR, FQNEAQ (reference sequence). The junction had 12 bases not matched to a gene; V was cut back by 5 bases and J by 0 bases. The CDR3 protein is CASSGGQGLSSSYEQYF. Written as DNA, the CDR3 is TGTGCCAGCAGCGGAGGACAGGGACTTTCCAGCTCCTACGAGCAGTACTTC.

As regards this clone: The sample has other DNA sequences that encode this CDR3 too. The rearrangement links TRBV30 to TRBJ1-2, with D possibly matching TRBD1 (6 bases). The V end was cut by 2 bases, the J end by 3 bases, with 10 bases between. In germline, CDR1 is GTSNPN, CDR2 SVGIG (reference sequence). The CDR3 spans 13 residues. CDR3: CAWSRGRDYGYTF. CDR3 nucleotides: TGTGCCTGGAGTAGGGGGAGGGACTATGGCTACACCTTC.

The J gene is TRBJ2-7, the V gene TRBV6-2 or TRBV6-3, with TRBD2 identical over 9 bases. There are 18 residues in the CDR3. CDR1 MNHEY and CDR2 SVGEGT come from the germline V gene. The V segment lost 1 base and the J segment 5 bases; nucleotides outside the gene matches: 15. Here the CDR3 DNA reads TGTGCCAGCAGTTACTACCCCAGCCGACCGGGACTAGCAGACGAGCAGTACTTC. It specifies CASSYYPSRPGLADEQYF.

This rearrangement joins TRBV7-8 to TRBJ2-3, with D perhaps TRBD2 (6 bases). Germline V gives CDR1 SGHVS, CDR2 FQNEAQ. Trimming removed 3 bases at V and 2 bases at J, with 18 bases between. This CDR3 is 17 amino acids long. The CDR3 nucleotides are TGTGCCAGCAGCTTGCCAGCGGCGGGAACTGTCACAGATACGCAGTATTTT. Translating it yields CASSLPAAGTVTDTQYF.